A selection of T cell receptor beta chains follows, all from one sample in a study of cytomegalovirus exposure and HLA in healthy donors. TCRdb's copy holds only in-frame clones and misses some; the assay was immunoSEQ multiplex PCR. The sample contains 130,000 or so clones, around 85% of which appear only once. Input material: PBMCs. The source is a woman aged 25-40 years in good health and CMV-seronegative. CDR3s include the opening cysteine and the closing phenylalanine or tryptophan.

TRBV6-6 CASSYSIEQYF
TRBV19 CASSQSGRGGYTF
TRBV5-4 CASSPGTAYNSPLHF
TRBV13 CASSRQGTYEQYF
TRBV21-1 CASSKDRDKNTEAFF
TRBV2 CASSDLAGGPNEQFF
TRBV5-1 CASSLGQQSEKLFF
TRBV2 CASSGGRGRVAQPQHF
TRBV2 CASSEAWVAGNNEQFF
TRBV18 CASSPELLYNEQFF
TRBV27 CASSFYTKGGQGVHNEQFF
TRBV6-5 CASRTSGGLYNEQFF
TRBV10-2 CASSEELGDRGSWGYTF
TRBV30 CAWSVRGGATYGYTF
TRBV5-1 CASSLEFAGGYNEQFF
TRBV7-8 CASSLERLADYRFF
TRBV13 CASSPGRGYNEQFF
TRBV29-1 CSASSRTGSTGELFF
TRBV18 CASSPQTGALTGYTF
TRBV6-1 CASSERLPYEQYF
TRBV6-5 CASSNQGSYEQYF
TRBV5-1 CASRITGAPQETQYF
TRBV2 CASSDPLGSTNTGELFF
TRBV7-2 CASSLPGSSNQPQHF
TRBV7-2 CASSLTGGGADTQYF
TRBV7-3 CASSLDRGVGEQYF
TRBV7-9 CASSLVSSNEQYF
TRBV12-5 CASGFPDSYEQYF
TRBV30 CAWSDGQFSGNTIYF
TRBV7-2 CASSLIGGRWGNQPQHF
TRBV19 CASSTRLTEAFF
TRBV6-5 CASSYGGGAEETQYF
TRBV4-1 CASSYGQGAYEQYF
TRBV5-1 CASSLAAGGPDTQYF
TRBV4-1 CASSQVDLGLRFETQYF
TRBV6-5 CASSSLVDTEAFF
TRBV7-2 CASSLGTGNTEAFF
TRBV18 CASSLRDSYNEQFF
TRBV7-2 CASSLVQGAEAFF
TRBV28 CASSPSWTNEQYF
TRBV5-8 CASSLGQGGTADTQYF
TRBV12-5 CASGRGQSLLDEQYF
TRBV2 CASRGRWGGSNQPQHF
TRBV6-5 CASRQLAGGQQYF
TRBV5-1 CASSLAGLAGNEQFF
TRBV7-2 CASTDGGMGTDTQYF
TRBV5-4 CASSPGQGGLNYGYTF
TRBV5-1 CASSLTGPNTEAFF
TRBV2 CASSMVGRNQPQHF
TRBV2 CASSHRGSSYGYTF
TRBV5-1 CASSSGLAGADTQYF
TRBV6-5 CASSPAGNNSPLHF